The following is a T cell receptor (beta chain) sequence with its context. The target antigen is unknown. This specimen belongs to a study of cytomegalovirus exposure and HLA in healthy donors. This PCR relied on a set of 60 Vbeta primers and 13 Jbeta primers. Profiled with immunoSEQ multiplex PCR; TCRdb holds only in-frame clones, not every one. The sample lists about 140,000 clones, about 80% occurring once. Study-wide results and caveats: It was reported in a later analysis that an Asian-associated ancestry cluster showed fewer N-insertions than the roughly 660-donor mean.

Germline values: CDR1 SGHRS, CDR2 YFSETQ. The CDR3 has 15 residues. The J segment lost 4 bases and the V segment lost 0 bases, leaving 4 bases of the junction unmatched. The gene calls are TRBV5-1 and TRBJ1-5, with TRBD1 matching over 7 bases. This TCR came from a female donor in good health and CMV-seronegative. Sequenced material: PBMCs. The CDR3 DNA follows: TGCGCCAGCAGCTTGGACAGGGGCCCTAATCAGCCCCAGCATTTT. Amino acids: CASSLDRGPNQPQHF.